These 27 T cell receptor beta chains were sequenced from one sample in a study of cytomegalovirus exposure and HLA in healthy donors. 60 Vbeta and 13 Jbeta primers were used in PCR. Data came from immunoSEQ multiplex PCR; TCRdb stores just in-frame clones and leaves some out. The sample gives about 82,000 clones, less than 80% of which show up once; around 15% is in the top ten. The sequencing sample was made of PBMCs. These receptors were taken from a human donor in good health.

V usage is TRBV5-6 and J usage is TRBJ2-3, with no clear D. The CDR3 sequence is 16 residues long. Germline CDR1 and CDR2: SGHDT and YYEEEE. Trimming shortened V by 3 bases and J by 0 bases, and 14 bases separated the two germline ends. CDR3 in DNA: TGTGCCAGCAGCTCCGAATGGAGCCGTAGCACAGATACGCAGTATTTT. This encodes CASSSEWSRSTDTQYF. The complete variable domain, with remaining parts taken from reference TRBV5-6 and TRBJ2-3, reads DAGVTQSPTHLIKTRGQQVTLRCSPKSGHDTVSWYQQALGQGPQFIFQYYEEEERQRGNFPDRFSGHQFPNYSSELNVNALLLGDSALYLCASSSEWSRSTDTQYFGPGTRLTVL.

The J gene is TRBJ2-1, the V gene TRBV30; perhaps TRBD2 as D (6 bases). This CDR3 spans 13 amino acids. The V end was cut by 8 bases, the J end by 0 bases, with 11 bases between. Per the germline V gene, CDR1 is GTSNPN and CDR2 is SVGIG (reference sequence). The CDR3 bases are TGTGCCCTTACCGGGGGCTCCTACAATGAGCAGTTCTTC. Translating it yields CALTGGSYNEQFF.

The chain recombines TRBV9 with TRBJ2-5, with D possibly matching TRBD2 (7 bases). The germline V and J ends were trimmed by 2 bases and 5 bases, with 13 bases remaining between them. This CDR3 region has 14 residues. The germline V gene encodes CDR1 SGDLS and CDR2 YYNGEE. Here the CDR3 reads CASSVRGPEETQYF. The CDR3 nucleotides are TGTGCCAGCAGCGTGCGGGGGCCAGAGGAGACCCAGTACTTC.

This rearrangement joins TRBV30 to TRBJ2-3, with D possibly being TRBD1 (6 bases). This CDR3 is built from 14 residues. V was shortened by 0 bases and J by 5 bases, with 12 bases between the two germline ends. Germline assignment: CDR1 GTSNPN and CDR2 SVGIG (reference sequence). CDR3 in DNA: TGTGCCTGGAGTGTACAGGGTTGGGAAGATACGCAGTATTTT. This sequence encodes CAWSVQGWEDTQYF.

The chain couples TRBV7-2 to TRBJ2-2, with 7 bases fitting TRBD2. This CDR3 is 15 amino acids long. Germline V gene data show CDR1 as SGHTA and CDR2 as FQGNSA. V was pared by 5 bases and J by 11 bases, with 14 bases of the junction left unmatched. This CDR3 is CASSLLGLVGGELFF. In nucleotides, the CDR3 is TGTGCCAGCAGCCTATTAGGACTAGTCGGTGGAGAGCTGTTTTTT.

This sequence joins TRBV2 and TRBJ1-5, with 7 bases fitting TRBD1. Germline assignment: CDR1 SNHLY and CDR2 FYNNEI. With 10 bases clipped from V and 4 bases from J, the junction kept 13 bases outside the gene matches. The CDR3 has 15 residues. CDR3: CATSWGQLQNQPQHF. The DNA for the CDR3 is TGTGCCACCTCCTGGGGACAGCTACAAAATCAGCCCCAGCATTTT.

The chain has TRBV30 and TRBJ1-6, with TRBD1 matching 9 bases. CDR3 length: 13 amino acids. Germline-derived CDR1 and CDR2 are GTSNPN and SVGIG (reference sequence). V shed 5 bases, J shed 10 bases, and the junction held 6 bases outside the gene matches. CDR3 sequence: CAWDRGFDSPLHF. In DNA form, the CDR3 reads TGTGCCTGGGACAGGGGGTTCGACTCACCCCTCCACTTT.

This clone appeared a few times. Since a far larger clone is one base different, this is likely a read error. This same CDR3 is encoded by further DNA sequences in the sample. The chain's CDR3 is CASSQDGGVPTDTQYF. As DNA, the CDR3 is TGCGCCAGCAGCCAAGATGGAGGGGTACCCACAGATACGCAGTATTTT. The chain has TRBV4-1 and TRBJ2-3, with D possibly being TRBD2 (6 bases). Per germline, CDR1 MGHRA and CDR2 YSYEKL. Between the trimmed V and J ends, which lost 0 bases and 2 bases, there was a span of 12 bases. The length of the CDR3 is 16 residues.

The chain links TRBV5-8 to TRBJ1-5; D possibly corresponds to TRBD1 (5 bases). The germline V gene has CDR1 SGHTS and CDR2 YDEGEE. V shed 2 bases and J shed 6 bases, with 12 bases lying between them. CDR3 length: 14 residues. As DNA, the CDR3 is TGTGCCAGCAGCTTTGGCCCCGGGGGTCAGCCCCAGCATTTT. It specifies CASSFGPGGQPQHF. The full variable domain, rest sourced from reference TRBV5-8 and TRBJ1-5, is EAGVTQSPTHLIKTRGQQATLRCSPISGHTSVYWYQQALGLGLQFLLWYDEGEERNRGNFPPRFSGRQFPNYSSELNVNALELEDSALYLCASSFGPGGQPQHFGDGTRLSIL.

The J gene is TRBJ1-1, the V gene TRBV2; 8 bases are shared with TRBD1. J gave up 6 bases and V 6 bases, and 3 bases lay outside the gene matches. The CDR3 consists of 12 residues. Germline V gene lookup returns CDR1 SNHLY and CDR2 FYNNEI. The CDR3 DNA is TGTGCCAGCAGAGGACAGGGCTCTGAAGCTTTCTTT. Amino acid sequence: CASRGQGSEAFF.

The chain combines TRBV9 with TRBJ2-1, with unresolved D. CDR1 is SGDLS, CDR2 YYNGEE, per germline. The CDR3 spans 15 residues. Trimming took 4 bases from V and 2 from J, leaving 13 bases between them. CDR3 in amino acids: CASSPIDNAYNEQFF. DNA of the CDR3: TGTGCCAGCAGCCCCATAGACAACGCCTACAATGAGCAGTTCTTC.

A remark on this clone: One end of the junction does not line up with germline, which may come from a read error. The chain links TRBV7-9 to TRBJ1-5; D unclear. This CDR3 spans 15 amino acids. CDR1 and CDR2 from the germline V gene are SEHNR and FQNEAQ (reference sequence). Here the CDR3 DNA reads TGTGCCAGCAGCGCGACTAGTCCGGGGAATCAGCCCCAGAATTTT. It codes for CASSATSPGNQPQNF.

The chain links TRBV30 to TRBJ1-5; D unclear. The V gene's germline CDR1 is GTSNPN and CDR2 SVGIG (reference sequence). The germline V and J ends were trimmed by 0 bases and 3 bases, with 9 bases remaining between them. This CDR3 spans 14 amino acids. The CDR3 loop is CAWSVVSSNQPQHF. DNA for the CDR3: TGTGCCTGGAGTGTGGTTAGTTCCAATCAGCCCCAGCATTTT.

The genes are TRBV6-1 and TRBJ2-7; TRBD1 agrees at 10 bases. The CDR3 length is 14 residues. The ends lost 10 bases at V and 4 bases at J; junction bases unmatched: 10. Germline V lookup: CDR1 MNHNS, CDR2 SASEGT. In DNA form, the CDR3 reads TGTGCCATCGACAGGGGGCGAGATTCGTACGAGCAGTACTTC. It yields the protein CAIDRGRDSYEQYF.

The rearrangement joins TRBV6-5 to TRBJ1-2; tentatively, D is TRBD1 (6 bases). Germline CDR1 and CDR2: MNHEY and SVGAGI. Trimming stripped 0 bases from V and 6 bases from J, with 14 bases between. The CDR3 length is 15 residues. The CDR3 is CASSYSSSGANGYTF. The CDR3, as DNA: TGTGCCAGCAGTTACTCGAGTTCAGGGGCGAATGGCTACACCTTC.

The chain employs TRBV7-9 and TRBJ1-2, with 9 bases aligning to TRBD1. This CDR3 contains 16 residues. Germline-derived CDR1 and CDR2 are SEHNR and FQNEAQ (reference sequence). V dropped 5 bases and J dropped 7; count of bases not matched to a gene: 14. The CDR3 here is CASSRPGQGSLGGYTF. Written as DNA, the CDR3 is TGTGCCAGCAGCCGACCGGGACAGGGTTCCCTTGGTGGCTACACCTTC.

The J gene is TRBJ1-4, the V gene TRBV5-1; D is undetermined. Trimming removed 2 bases from V and 2 bases from J, with 16 bases in between. Looked up from germline, CDR1 is SGHRS and CDR2 is YFSETQ. This CDR3 comprises 17 residues. The CDR3 DNA reads TGCGCCAGCAGCTTACTAGGCCTCCCCGGGACTAATGAAAAACTGTTTTTT. Protein: CASSLLGLPGTNEKLFF.

The CDR3 protein is CASSQVGTVNQPQHF. CDR3 DNA sequence: TGCGCCAGCAGCCAAGTCGGGACAGTTAATCAGCCCCAGCATTTT. This rearrangement joins TRBV4-1 to TRBJ1-5; 7 nucleotides match TRBD1. The V segment lost 1 base and the J segment 4 bases; nucleotides outside the gene matches: 4. The CDR3 has 15 residues. CDR1 and CDR2 from the germline V gene are MGHRA and YSYEKL.

The CDR3 loop reads CASLRTGDTEAFF. The CDR3 DNA reads as TGTGCCAGTCTCCGGACAGGGGACACTGAAGCTTTCTTT. The genes are TRBV19 and TRBJ1-1; 9 bases align to TRBD1. V lost 8 bases, J lost 3 bases, and 4 bases stayed unmatched. The CDR3 contains 13 residues. Germline V gene lookup returns CDR1 LNHDA and CDR2 SQIVND (reference sequence).

J is TRBJ2-5 and V is TRBV7-6; tentatively, D is TRBD2 (6 bases). The length of the CDR3 is 14 residues. The ends were cut back, 5 bases at V and 3 bases at J, with 13 bases in the middle. Germline assignment: CDR1 SGHVS and CDR2 FNYEAQ. The CDR3 coding sequence is TGTGCCAGCAGCCGAAACGGGGGAGAAGAGACCCAGTACTTC. Protein: CASSRNGGEETQYF. Using reference TRBV7-6 and TRBJ2-5 for the parts outside the CDR3, the full variable domain is GAGVSQSPRYKVTKRGQDVALRCDPISGHVSLYWYRQALGQGPEFLTYFNYEAQQDKSGLPNDRFSAERPEGSISTLTIQRTEQRDSAMYRCASSRNGGEETQYFGPGTRLLVL.

The rearrangement joins TRBV7-2 to TRBJ2-2, with D hard to call. Germline V gene lookup returns CDR1 SGHTA and CDR2 FQGNSA. The CDR3 runs to 14 residues. The V end was cut by 4 bases, the J end by 0 bases, with 6 bases between. In DNA form, the CDR3 reads TGTGCCAGCAGCTCGAGATCGAACACCGGGGAGCTGTTTTTT. Amino acids: CASSSRSNTGELFF.

This chain connects TRBV7-9 to TRBJ2-2, with D hard to call. Germline CDR1 SEHNR, CDR2 FQNEAQ (reference sequence). The CDR3 runs to 14 residues. Trimming took off 8 bases at V and 2 bases at J, with 12 bases between the two ends. The CDR3 DNA follows: TGTGCCAGCTCCATTTACAGAAACACCGGGGAGCTGTTTTTT. Its translation: CASSIYRNTGELFF. Filled out from reference TRBV7-9 and TRBJ2-2, the complete variable domain reads DTGVSQNPRHKITKRGQNVTFRCDPISEHNRLYWYRQTLGQGPEFLTYFQNEAQLEKSRLLSDRFSAERPKGSFSTLEIQRTEQGDSAMYLCASSIYRNTGELFFGEGSRLTVL.

The CDR3 sequence: CASRRSRNTEAFF. The CDR3 nucleotides read TGTGCCAGCAGGCGGTCCAGGAACACTGAAGCTTTCTTT. This chain joins TRBV6-5 and TRBJ1-1; D unclear. There are 13 residues in the CDR3. With 6 bases removed from V and 1 base from J, the gap between germline ends came to 9 bases. Germline assignment: CDR1 MNHEY and CDR2 SVGAGI.

This clone came up a few times. A junction end diverges from the germline sequence, so it may reflect a read error. The chain links TRBV4-2 to TRBJ1-2, with D uncertain. CDR3 length: 14 amino acids. CDR1 and CDR2 from the germline V gene are LGHNA and YNFKEQ. CDR3: CASSQDLGSYGYTF. The DNA for the CDR3 is TGTGCCAGCAGTCAAGATCTAGGCAGCTATGGCTACACCTTC.

The chain recombines TRBV30 with TRBJ2-3; D call uncertain. CDR1 is GTSNPN and CDR2 is SVGIG in the germline V gene (reference sequence). V lost 2 bases to trimming and J lost 2 bases, with 5 bases between them. This CDR3 is built from 12 residues. CDR3 sequence reads: CAWSYNTDTQYF. CDR3 DNA: TGTGCCTGGAGTTATAACACAGATACGCAGTATTTT.

The chain couples TRBV2 to TRBJ1-5; tentatively, D is TRBD1 (6 bases). This CDR3 comprises 12 residues. Germline-derived CDR1 and CDR2 are SNHLY and FYNNEI. V dropped 8 bases and J dropped 10 bases, with 15 bases sitting between them. CDR3 DNA: TGTGCCAGCCGGGGGGCGTTAGGACCCCAGCATTTT. This encodes CASRGALGPQHF.

V and J are TRBV19 and TRBJ1-1, with 8 bases matching TRBD1. In germline, CDR1 is LNHDA, CDR2 SQIVND (reference sequence). The V gene end was trimmed by 5 bases and the J gene end by 1 base; junction bases not matched to a gene: 12. This CDR3 has 17 residues. For the CDR3, the DNA is TGTGCCAGTAGTCCCCTATTAGGACAGGGCTCGAACACTGAAGCTTTCTTT. Translated: CASSPLLGQGSNTEAFF.